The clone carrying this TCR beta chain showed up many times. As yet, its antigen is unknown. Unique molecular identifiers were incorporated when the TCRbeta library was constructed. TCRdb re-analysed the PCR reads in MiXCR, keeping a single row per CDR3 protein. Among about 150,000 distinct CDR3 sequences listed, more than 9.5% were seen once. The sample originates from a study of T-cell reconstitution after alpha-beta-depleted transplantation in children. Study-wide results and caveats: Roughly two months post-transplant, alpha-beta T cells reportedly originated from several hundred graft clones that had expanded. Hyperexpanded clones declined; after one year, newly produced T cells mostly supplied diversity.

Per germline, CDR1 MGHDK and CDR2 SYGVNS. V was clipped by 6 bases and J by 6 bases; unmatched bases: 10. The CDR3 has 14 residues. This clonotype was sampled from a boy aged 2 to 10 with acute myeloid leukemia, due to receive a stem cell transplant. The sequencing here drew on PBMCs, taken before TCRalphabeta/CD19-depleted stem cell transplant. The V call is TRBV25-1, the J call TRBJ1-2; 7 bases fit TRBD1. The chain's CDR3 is CASRRTGALHGYTF. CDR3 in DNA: TGTGCCAGCAGAAGGACAGGAGCCCTCCATGGCTACACCTTC.